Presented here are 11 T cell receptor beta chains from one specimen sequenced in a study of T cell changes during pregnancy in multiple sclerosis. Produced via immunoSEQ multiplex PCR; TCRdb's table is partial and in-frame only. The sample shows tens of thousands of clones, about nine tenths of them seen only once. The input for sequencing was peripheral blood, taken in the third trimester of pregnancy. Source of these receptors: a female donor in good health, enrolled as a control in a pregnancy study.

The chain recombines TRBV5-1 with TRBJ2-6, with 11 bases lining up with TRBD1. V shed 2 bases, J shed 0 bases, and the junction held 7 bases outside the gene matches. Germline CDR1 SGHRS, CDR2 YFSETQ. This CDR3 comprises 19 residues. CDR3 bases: TGCGCCAGCAGCTTACTAGCCGGGACAGGGGGCTCTGGGGCCAACGTCCTGACTTTC. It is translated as CASSLLAGTGGSGANVLTF. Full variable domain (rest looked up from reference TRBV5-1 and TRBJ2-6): KAGVTQTPRYLIKTRGQQVTLSCSPISGHRSVSWYQQTPGQGLQFLFEYFSETQRNKGNFPGRFSGRQFSNSRSEMNVSTLELGDSALYLCASSLLAGTGGSGANVLTFGAGSRLTVL.

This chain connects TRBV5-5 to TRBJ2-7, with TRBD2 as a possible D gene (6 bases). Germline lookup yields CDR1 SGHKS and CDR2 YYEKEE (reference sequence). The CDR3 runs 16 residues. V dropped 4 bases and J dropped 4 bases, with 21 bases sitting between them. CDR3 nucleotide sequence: TGTGCCAGCAGCGCCATGGGGACTCCAGGCGCGTACGAGCAGTACTTC. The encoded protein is CASSAMGTPGAYEQYF.

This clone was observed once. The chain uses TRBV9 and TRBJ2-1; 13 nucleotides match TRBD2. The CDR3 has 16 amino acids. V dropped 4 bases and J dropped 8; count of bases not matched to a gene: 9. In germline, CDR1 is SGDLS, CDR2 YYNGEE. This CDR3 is CASSSTSGGARDEQFF. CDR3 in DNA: TGTGCCAGCAGCTCCACTAGCGGGGGGGCGAGAGATGAGCAGTTCTTC.

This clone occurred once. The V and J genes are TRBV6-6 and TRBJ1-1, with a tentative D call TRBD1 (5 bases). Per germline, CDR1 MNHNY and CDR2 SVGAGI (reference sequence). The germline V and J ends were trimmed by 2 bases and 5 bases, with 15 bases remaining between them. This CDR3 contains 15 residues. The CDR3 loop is CASSYGQGGRTEAFF. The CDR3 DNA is TGTGCCAGCAGTTACGGGCAGGGTGGCAGGACTGAAGCTTTCTTT.

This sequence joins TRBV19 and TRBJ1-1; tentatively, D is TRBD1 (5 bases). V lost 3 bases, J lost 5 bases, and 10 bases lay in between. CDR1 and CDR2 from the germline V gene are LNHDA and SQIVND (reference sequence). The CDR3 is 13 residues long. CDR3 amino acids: CASSIAGQTEAFF. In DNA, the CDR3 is TGTGCCAGTAGTATTGCAGGGCAGACTGAAGCTTTCTTT.

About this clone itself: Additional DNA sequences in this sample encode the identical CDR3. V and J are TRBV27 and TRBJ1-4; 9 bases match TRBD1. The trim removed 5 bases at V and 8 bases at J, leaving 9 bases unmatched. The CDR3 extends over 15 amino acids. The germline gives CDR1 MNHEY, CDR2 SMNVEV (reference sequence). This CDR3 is CASSPPGQGNEKLFF. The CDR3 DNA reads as TGTGCCAGCAGTCCCCCGGGACAGGGTAACGAAAAACTGTTTTTT.

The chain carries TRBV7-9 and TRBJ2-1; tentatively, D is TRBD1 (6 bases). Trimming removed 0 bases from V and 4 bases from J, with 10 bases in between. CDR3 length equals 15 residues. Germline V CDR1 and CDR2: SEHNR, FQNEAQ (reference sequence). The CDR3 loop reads CASSLAKGVYNEQFF. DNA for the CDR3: TGTGCCAGCAGCTTAGCCAAGGGGGTGTACAATGAGCAGTTCTTC.

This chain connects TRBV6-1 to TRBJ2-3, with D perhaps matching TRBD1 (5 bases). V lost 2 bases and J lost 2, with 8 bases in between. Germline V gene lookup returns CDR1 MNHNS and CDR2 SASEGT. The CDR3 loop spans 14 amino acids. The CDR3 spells CASSEQGTTDTQYF. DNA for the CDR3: TGTGCCAGCAGTGAACAGGGCACCACAGATACGCAGTATTTT.

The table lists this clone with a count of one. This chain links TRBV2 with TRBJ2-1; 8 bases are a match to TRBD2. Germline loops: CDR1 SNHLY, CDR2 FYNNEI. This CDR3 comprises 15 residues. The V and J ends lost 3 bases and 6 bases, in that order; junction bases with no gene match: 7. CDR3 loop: CASSDISGGTNEQFF. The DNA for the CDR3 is TGTGCCAGCAGTGACATTTCGGGGGGGACCAATGAGCAGTTCTTC. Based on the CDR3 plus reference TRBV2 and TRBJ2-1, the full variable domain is EPEVTQTPSHQVTQMGQEVILRCVPISNHLYFYWYRQILGQKVEFLVSFYNNEISEKSEIFDDQFSVERPDGSNFTLKIRSTKLEDSAMYFCASSDISGGTNEQFFGPGTRLTVL.

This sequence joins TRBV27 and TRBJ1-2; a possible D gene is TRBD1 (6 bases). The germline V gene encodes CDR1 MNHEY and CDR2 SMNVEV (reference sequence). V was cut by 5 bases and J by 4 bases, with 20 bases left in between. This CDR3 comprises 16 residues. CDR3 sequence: CASSPARQEVAYGYTF. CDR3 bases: TGTGCCAGCAGTCCAGCCCGACAGGAGGTGGCCTATGGCTACACCTTC.

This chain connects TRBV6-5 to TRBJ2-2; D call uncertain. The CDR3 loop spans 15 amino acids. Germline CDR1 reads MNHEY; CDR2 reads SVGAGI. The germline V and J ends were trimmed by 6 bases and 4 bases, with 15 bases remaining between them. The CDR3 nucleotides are TGTGCCAGCAGAAACAACCCAGGTGGCACCGGGGAGCTGTTTTTT. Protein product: CASRNNPGGTGELFF.